The next 18 T cell receptor beta chains were all read from a single sample in a study of CXCR3-negative and CXCR3-positive naive CD8 T cells. Libraries of TRB cDNA were made by 5' RACE and carried UMIs. With the 5' RACE reads reprocessed, TCRdb shows one record per CDR3 protein and no DNA. Recorded here are about 130,000 distinct CDR3 sequences; the top ten clones represent around 0.27%. The sequencing sample was made of naive CXCR3- CD8+ T cells from blood. Subset defined: CD45RO-CCR7+CD27+CD95- naive CD8+ T cells lacking CXCR3 (TNR3-). Source of these receptors: a human donor in good health. Some clones in this sample may be carry-over from other donors' samples.

V usage is TRBV15 and J usage is TRBJ2-7; TCRdb lists TRBD1, though no DNA is available to test this call. Germline lookup yields CDR1 LNHNV and CDR2 YYDKDF (reference sequence). The CDR3 loop spans 15 amino acids. The CDR3 here is CATSAWDRVSYEQYF. The full variable domain, with the rest looked up from reference TRBV15 and TRBJ2-7, is DAMVIQNPRYQVTQFGKPVTLSCSQTLNHNVMYWYQQKSSQAPKLLFHYYDKDFNNEADTPDNFQSRRPNTSFCFLDIRSPGLGDTAMYLCATSAWDRVSYEQYFGPGTRLTVT.

The chain is built from TRBV27 and TRBJ1-2; with no DNA, the TCRdb D assignment of TRBD1 cannot be verified. The CDR3 is 15 residues long. Germline values: CDR1 MNHEY, CDR2 SMNVEV (reference sequence). CDR3 loop: CASTPGTGRHYSYTF.

J is TRBJ2-4 and V is TRBV20-1; TCRdb outputs TRBD1, but without DNA this stays unchecked. The germline gives CDR1 DFQATT, CDR2 SNEGSKA (reference sequence). The CDR3 totals 17 residues. The CDR3 loop reads CSARDIGGEIAKNIQYF.

The chain couples TRBV28 to TRBJ2-2; TCRdb designates TRBD1, a call that cannot be tested without DNA. Germline CDR1 is MDHEN and CDR2 is SYDVKM. The CDR3 runs 14 residues. CDR3 loop: CASRGRGRNGELFF.

J is TRBJ2-7 and V is TRBV7-2. Germline V gives CDR1 SGHTA, CDR2 FQGNSA. This CDR3 has 14 residues. The chain's CDR3 is CASSLGMGINEQYF.

This sequence joins TRBV19 and TRBJ2-7. Looked up from germline, CDR1 is LNHDA and CDR2 is SQIVND (reference sequence). The CDR3 spans 14 residues. The CDR3 sequence: CASSIFGLGYEQYF.

This sequence joins TRBV29-1 and TRBJ1-1; TCRdb calls TRBD1, which cannot be checked without DNA. Germline V gene lookup returns CDR1 SQVTM and CDR2 ANQGSEA. This CDR3 is built from 12 residues. This CDR3 is CSVGVRGTEAFF. Combining the CDR3 with reference TRBV29-1 and TRBJ1-1 gives the whole variable domain SAVISQKPSRDICQRGTSLTIQCQVDSQVTMMFWYRQQPGQSLTLIATANQGSEATYESGFVIDKFPISRPNLTFSTLTVSNMSPEDSSIYLCSVGVRGTEAFFGQGTRLTVV.

This chain links TRBV6-2 or TRBV6-3 with TRBJ2-2; TCRdb gives TRBD1 as the D gene, but with no DNA this cannot be confirmed. This CDR3 comprises 16 residues. Germline lookup yields CDR1 MNHEY and CDR2 SVGEGT. The CDR3 loop reads CASSYLLDSNTGELFF.

This chain uses TRBV15 with TRBJ1-6. This CDR3 has 14 residues. Germline V CDR1 and CDR2: LNHNV, YYDKDF (reference sequence). The CDR3 sequence is CATSGALYNSPLHF. Drawing the rest from reference TRBV15 and TRBJ1-6, the complete variable domain is DAMVIQNPRYQVTQFGKPVTLSCSQTLNHNVMYWYQQKSSQAPKLLFHYYDKDFNNEADTPDNFQSRRPNTSFCFLDIRSPGLGDTAMYLCATSGALYNSPLHFGNGTRLTVT.

The CDR3 loop reads CATSEPPGTFTGELFF. This chain joins TRBV24-1 and TRBJ2-2; the TCRdb call, TRBD1, lacks DNA for checking. The CDR3 is 16 residues long. Germline V gene data show CDR1 as KGHDR and CDR2 as SFDVKD.

The J gene is TRBJ1-1, the V gene TRBV15. This CDR3 is built from 15 residues. The germline V gene has CDR1 LNHNV and CDR2 YYDKDF (reference sequence). The chain's CDR3 is CATSRVKSMNTEAFF.

The chain employs TRBV29-1 and TRBJ2-7; TCRdb designates TRBD1, a call that cannot be tested without DNA. Germline V CDR1 and CDR2: SQVTM, ANQGSEA. The CDR3 is 15 residues long. CDR3 region: CSVEEGGESSYEQYF.

CDR3 region: CASKGGAEQFF. The chain employs TRBV9 and TRBJ2-1; TCRdb returns TRBD1, unconfirmable since there is no DNA. CDR3 length equals 11 residues. CDR1 and CDR2 (germline): SGDLS, YYNGEE.

This sequence joins TRBV6-5 and TRBJ1-2; TCRdb reports TRBD1, a call that lacks DNA to check it against. The CDR3 extends over 13 amino acids. Germline values: CDR1 MNHEY, CDR2 SVGAGI. The CDR3: CASSYSGGYGYTF.

The V and J genes are TRBV28 and TRBJ1-1. From germline, CDR1 is MDHEN and CDR2 SYDVKM. There are 14 residues in the CDR3. This CDR3 is CASRPTKMNTEAFF.

The V gene is TRBV13, the J gene TRBJ2-7. Germline CDR1 and CDR2: PRHDT and FYEKMQ (reference sequence). The CDR3 totals 12 residues. The chain's CDR3 is CASSLGGTHQHF.

The chain carries TRBV11-2 and TRBJ2-1; the D gene TCRdb calls, TRBD2, cannot be checked with no DNA. The germline V gene has CDR1 SGHAT and CDR2 FQNNGV. The CDR3 is 15 amino acids. This CDR3 is CASSFPGLAGNEQFF.

V gene TRBV4-3 combines with J gene TRBJ1-2; the D call from TCRdb, TRBD1, cannot be confirmed without DNA. The CDR3 extends over 15 amino acids. Germline loops: CDR1 LGHNA, CDR2 YSLEER. Here the CDR3 reads CASSQDWGVDYGYTF.